This T cell receptor beta chain was documented in a study of shared clonotypes between healthy human individuals. The overall study: Donors were a couple of women and a few men aged 18 to 49. Three plates were used per donor for CD4 naive, three for CD4 memory, two for CD8 naive and one for CD8 memory. Study-wide points: Clonotype sharing among donors was thought likely to change with sequencing depth. The authors sampled blood alone, and tissue repertoires likely differ.

Naive CD8 cells were CD45RO-negative, positively selected for CCR7, excluding terminally differentiated effector memory CD45RA+ cells. For this clone: Its antigen is currently unknown. Different DNA sequences within this sample yield the same CDR3.

Assay: immunoSEQ multiplex PCR; the TCRdb copy retains only in-frame clones and omits some. The sample records some 2,000,000 clones, over 85% being singletons. The CDR3 loop spans 12 amino acids. V lost 3 bases and J 6 bases, leaving 6 bases between the germline ends. The germline V gene has CDR1 SEHNR and CDR2 FQNEAQ (reference sequence). The specimen sequenced was naive CD8+ T cells sorted from blood. The rearrangement joins TRBV7-9 to TRBJ2-1, with D hard to call. This receptor was identified in a man younger than 35 in good health. The CDR3 loop reads CASSLGSNEQFF. The CDR3 DNA reads TGTGCCAGCAGCTTGGGATCCAATGAGCAGTTCTTC.